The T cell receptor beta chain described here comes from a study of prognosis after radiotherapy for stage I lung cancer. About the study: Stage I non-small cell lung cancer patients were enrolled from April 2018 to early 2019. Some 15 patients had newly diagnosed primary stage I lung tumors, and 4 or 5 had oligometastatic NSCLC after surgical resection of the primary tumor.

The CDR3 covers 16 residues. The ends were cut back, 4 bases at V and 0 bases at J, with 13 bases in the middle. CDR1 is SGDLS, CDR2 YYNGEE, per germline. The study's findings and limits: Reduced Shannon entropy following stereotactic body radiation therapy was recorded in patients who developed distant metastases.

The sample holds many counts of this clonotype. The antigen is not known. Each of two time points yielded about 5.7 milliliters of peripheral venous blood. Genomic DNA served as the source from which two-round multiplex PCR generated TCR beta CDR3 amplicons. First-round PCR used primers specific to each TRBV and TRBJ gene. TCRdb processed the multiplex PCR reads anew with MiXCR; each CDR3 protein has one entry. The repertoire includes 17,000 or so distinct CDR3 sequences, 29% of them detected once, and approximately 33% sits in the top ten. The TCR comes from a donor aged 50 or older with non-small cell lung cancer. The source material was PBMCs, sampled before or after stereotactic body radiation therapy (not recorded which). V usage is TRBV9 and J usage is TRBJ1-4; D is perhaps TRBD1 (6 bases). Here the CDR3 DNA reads TGTGCCAGCAGCCCGAGGGGGTTTGCAACTAATGAAAAACTGTTTTTT. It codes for CASSPRGFATNEKLFF.